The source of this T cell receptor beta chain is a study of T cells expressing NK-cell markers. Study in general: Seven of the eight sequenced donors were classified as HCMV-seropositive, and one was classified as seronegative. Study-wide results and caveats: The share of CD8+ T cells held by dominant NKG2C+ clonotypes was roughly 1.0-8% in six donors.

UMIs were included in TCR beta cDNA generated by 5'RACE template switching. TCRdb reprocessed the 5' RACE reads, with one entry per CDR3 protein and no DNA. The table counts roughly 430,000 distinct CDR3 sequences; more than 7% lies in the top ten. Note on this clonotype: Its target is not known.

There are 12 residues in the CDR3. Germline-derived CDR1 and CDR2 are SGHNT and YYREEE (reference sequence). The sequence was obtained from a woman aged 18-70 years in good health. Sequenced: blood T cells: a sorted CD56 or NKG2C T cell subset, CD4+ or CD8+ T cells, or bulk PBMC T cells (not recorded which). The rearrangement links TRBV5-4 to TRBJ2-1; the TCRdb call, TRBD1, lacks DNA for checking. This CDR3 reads CASRRTGEEQFF.